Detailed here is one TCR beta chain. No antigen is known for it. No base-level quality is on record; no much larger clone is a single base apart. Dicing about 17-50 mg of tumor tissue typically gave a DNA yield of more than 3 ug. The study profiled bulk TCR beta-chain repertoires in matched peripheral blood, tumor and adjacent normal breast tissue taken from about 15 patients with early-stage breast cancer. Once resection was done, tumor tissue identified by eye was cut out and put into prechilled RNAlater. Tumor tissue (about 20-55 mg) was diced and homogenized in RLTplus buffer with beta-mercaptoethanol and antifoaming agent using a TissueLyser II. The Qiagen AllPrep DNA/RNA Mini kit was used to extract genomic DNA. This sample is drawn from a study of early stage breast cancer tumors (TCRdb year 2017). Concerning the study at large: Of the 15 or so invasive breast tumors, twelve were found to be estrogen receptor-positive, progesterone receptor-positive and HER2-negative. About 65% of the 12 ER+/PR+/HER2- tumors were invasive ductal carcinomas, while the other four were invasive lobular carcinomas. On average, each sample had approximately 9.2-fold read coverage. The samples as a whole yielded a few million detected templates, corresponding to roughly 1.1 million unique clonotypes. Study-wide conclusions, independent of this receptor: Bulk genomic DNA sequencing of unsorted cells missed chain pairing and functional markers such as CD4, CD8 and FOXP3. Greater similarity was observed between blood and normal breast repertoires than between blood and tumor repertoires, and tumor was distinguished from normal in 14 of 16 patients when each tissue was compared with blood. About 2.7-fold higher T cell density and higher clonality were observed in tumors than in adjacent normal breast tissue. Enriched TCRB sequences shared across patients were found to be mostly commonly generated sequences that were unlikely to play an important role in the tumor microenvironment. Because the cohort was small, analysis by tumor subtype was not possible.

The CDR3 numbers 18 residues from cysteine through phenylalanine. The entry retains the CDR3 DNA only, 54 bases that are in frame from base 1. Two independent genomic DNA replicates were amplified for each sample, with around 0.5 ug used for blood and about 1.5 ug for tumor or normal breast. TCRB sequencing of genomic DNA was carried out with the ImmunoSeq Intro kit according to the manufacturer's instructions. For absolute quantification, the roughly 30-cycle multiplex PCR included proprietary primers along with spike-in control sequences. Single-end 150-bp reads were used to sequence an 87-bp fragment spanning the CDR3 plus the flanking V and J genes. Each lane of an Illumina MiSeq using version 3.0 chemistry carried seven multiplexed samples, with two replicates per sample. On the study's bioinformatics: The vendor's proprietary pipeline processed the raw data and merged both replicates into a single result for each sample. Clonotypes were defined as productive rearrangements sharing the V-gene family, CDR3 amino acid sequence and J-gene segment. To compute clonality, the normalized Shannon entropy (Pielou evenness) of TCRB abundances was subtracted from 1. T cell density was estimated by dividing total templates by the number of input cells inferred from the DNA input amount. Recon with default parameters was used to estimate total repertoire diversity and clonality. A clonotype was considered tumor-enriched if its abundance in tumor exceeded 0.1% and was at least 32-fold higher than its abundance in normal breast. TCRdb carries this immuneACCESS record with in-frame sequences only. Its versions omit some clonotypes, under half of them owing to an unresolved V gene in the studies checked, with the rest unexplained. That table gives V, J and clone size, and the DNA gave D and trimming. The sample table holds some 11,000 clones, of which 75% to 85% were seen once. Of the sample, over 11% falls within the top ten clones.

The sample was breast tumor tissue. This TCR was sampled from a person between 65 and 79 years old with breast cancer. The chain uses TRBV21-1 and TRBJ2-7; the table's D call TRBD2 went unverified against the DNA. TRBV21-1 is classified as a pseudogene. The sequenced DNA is TGTGCCAGCAGAGATACGCGGCTAGCGGGGGCCTTAGCCTACGAGCAGTACTTC. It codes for CASRDTRLAGALAYEQYF.